The clone carrying this T cell receptor (beta chain) appeared a few times. The CDR3 covers 12 residues. V shed 8 bases and J shed 7 bases, with 12 bases lying between them. The germline V gene encodes CDR1 SGHAT and CDR2 FQNNGV. These data come from a study of T-cell memory formation after mild COVID-19. Study-wide context: TCR clusters were mostly confined to one donor each.

MiXCR, applied by TCRdb to the 5' RACE reads, yields one record per CDR3 protein. Among 350,000 to 400,000 distinct CDR3 sequences listed, approximately 15% were seen once. This TCR was recovered from a man aged 18 to 30 who had mild COVID-19 (a few samples of this study predate the infection). Cell type and time point are not known. Sequencing was performed on PBMCs or a T cell subset sorted from them (not recorded which). V usage is TRBV11-2 and J usage is TRBJ2-1, with a tentative D call TRBD2 (7 bases). In DNA form, the CDR3 reads TGTGCCAGCTTGGGGGGGCTGAATGAGCAGTTCTTC. Its protein product is CASLGGLNEQFF.